This entry lists 16 T cell receptor beta chains sequenced from one sample in a study of a mutant IDH1 vaccine in newly diagnosed glioma. Sequenced by immunoSEQ multiplex PCR; TCRdb stores in-frame clones only, minus some. The table has 50,000 to 75,000 clones, around 74% seen once. Time point: week 35, safety follow-up. In the vaccine, a single dose held 300 ug of the mutant IDH1 20-mer peptide, along with topical imiquimod. No antigen has been assigned to these receptors. The input for sequencing was PBMCs, taken from a glioma patient whose treatment included an IDH1 peptide vaccine. These receptors were taken from a man in his fifties or sixties with glioma.

The CDR3 nucleotides are TGTGCCAGCAGCCAGGTTTACAATGAGCAGTTCTTC. It yields the protein CASSQVYNEQFF. The V and J genes are TRBV4-2 and TRBJ2-1; D remains ambiguous. Trimming removed 3 bases from V and 4 bases from J, with 4 bases in between. This CDR3 region has 12 residues. Per germline, CDR1 LGHNA and CDR2 YNFKEQ.

The V and J genes are TRBV15 and TRBJ2-7; 8 bases are shared with TRBD1. This CDR3 has 14 residues. Unmatched junction bases numbered 3, after V lost 3 bases and J lost 2 bases. The germline V gene has CDR1 LNHNV and CDR2 YYDKDF (reference sequence). The CDR3 coding sequence is TGTGCCACCAGCAGCGACAGGGGTCCCTACGAGCAGTACTTC. It translates to CATSSDRGPYEQYF.

J is TRBJ2-7 and V is TRBV5-6; D remains unclear. V was trimmed by 2 bases and J by 3 bases, leaving 3 bases between them. The CDR3 has 11 residues. Germline CDR1 SGHDT, CDR2 YYEEEE. CDR3 region: CASSFSYEQYF. The CDR3 bases are TGTGCCAGCAGCTTCAGCTACGAGCAGTACTTC.

The table lists this clone with a few counts. The rearrangement links TRBV18 to TRBJ2-2; 7 nucleotides match TRBD1. The J segment lost 0 bases and the V segment lost 4 bases, leaving 2 bases of the junction unmatched. CDR3 size: 15 residues. The germline V gene encodes CDR1 KGHSH and CDR2 LQKENI. The CDR3 here is CASSLTGANTGELFF. CDR3 coding DNA: TGTGCCAGCTCACTAACAGGGGCGAACACCGGGGAGCTGTTTTTT. Full variable domain (remainder filled in from reference TRBV18 and TRBJ2-2): NAGVMQNPRHLVRRRGQEARLRCSPMKGHSHVYWYRQLPEEGLKFMVYLQKENIIDESGMPKERFSAEFPKEGPSILRIQQVVRGDSAAYFCASSLTGANTGELFFGEGSRLTVL.

This chain joins TRBV7-9 and TRBJ1-2, with TRBD1 identical over 7 bases. The CDR3 runs 15 residues. Germline values: CDR1 SEHNR, CDR2 FQNEAQ (reference sequence). With V trimmed by 7 bases and J by 0 bases, 8 bases remained unmatched. This CDR3 is CASTPKGGSNYGYTF. CDR3 bases: TGTGCCAGCACACCAAAAGGGGGCTCTAACTATGGCTACACCTTC.

The CDR3 bases are TGTGCCAGCACCTTATGGGGGACGGGAACCGGGGAGCTGTTTTTT. It is translated as CASTLWGTGTGELFF. The chain is built from TRBV5-5 and TRBJ2-2, with D possibly being TRBD1 or TRBD2 (5 bases each). CDR3 length: 15 amino acids. V lost 6 bases to trimming and J lost 5 bases, with 17 bases between them. In germline, CDR1 is SGHKS, CDR2 YYEKEE (reference sequence).

This chain connects TRBV2 to TRBJ2-1; the D is unclear. The V end lost 2 bases, the J end lost 3 bases, and 14 bases lay between the germline ends. From germline, CDR1 is SNHLY and CDR2 FYNNEI. The CDR3 extends over 16 amino acids. The CDR3 here is CASSELGDTFYNEQFF. CDR3 sequence (DNA): TGTGCCAGCAGTGAACTAGGAGATACCTTCTACAATGAGCAGTTCTTC.

The V gene is TRBV25-1, the J gene TRBJ1-4, with D uncertain. CDR3 length: 15 residues. Germline V gene lookup returns CDR1 MGHDK and CDR2 SYGVNS. V was pared by 1 base and J by 0 bases, with 6 bases between. CDR3 in DNA: TGTGCCAGCAGTGAATCTTCCGCAACTAATGAAAAACTGTTTTTT. Translated: CASSESSATNEKLFF.

The J gene is TRBJ1-2, the V gene TRBV19; possible D gene TRBD1, 5 bases. V was trimmed by 8 bases and J by 4 bases, leaving 17 bases between them. CDR3 length: 14 residues. In germline, CDR1 is LNHDA, CDR2 SQIVND (reference sequence). The CDR3 sequence: CASLPDGASYGYTF. DNA for the CDR3: TGTGCCAGTCTCCCCGATGGGGCCTCCTATGGCTACACCTTC.

This chain uses TRBV4-2 with TRBJ2-2, with D perhaps given as TRBD1 or TRBD2 (5 bases each). The CDR3 totals 14 residues. Germline V gene lookup returns CDR1 LGHNA and CDR2 YNFKEQ. Trimming took off 1 base at V and 3 bases at J, with 6 bases between the two ends. The CDR3 region is CASSQGGDTGELFF. DNA of the CDR3: TGTGCCAGCAGCCAAGGAGGGGACACCGGGGAGCTGTTTTTT.

The genes are TRBV6-6 and TRBJ2-7; D may match TRBD1 or TRBD2 (5 bases each). The length of the CDR3 is 13 residues. V was clipped by 5 bases and J by 2 bases, with 10 bases between them. Per germline, CDR1 MNHNY and CDR2 SVGAGI (reference sequence). The CDR3 nucleotides are TGTGCCAGCAGTAGAGGGGTAGCCTACGAGCAGTACTTC. Amino acids: CASSRGVAYEQYF.

V usage is TRBV9 and J usage is TRBJ1-3; D call uncertain. V dropped 4 bases and J dropped 2 bases, with 10 bases sitting between them. The CDR3 runs to 14 residues. Germline loops: CDR1 SGDLS, CDR2 YYNGEE. CDR3: CASSPSNTGNTIYF. CDR3 nucleotides: TGTGCCAGCAGCCCCTCAAACACTGGAAACACCATATATTTT. The variable domain in full, completed from reference TRBV9 and TRBJ1-3, reads DSGVTQTPKHLITATGQRVTLRCSPRSGDLSVYWYQQSLDQGLQFLIQYYNGEERAKGNILERFSAQQFPDLHSELNLSSLELGDSALYFCASSPSNTGNTIYFGEGSWLTVV.

The genes are TRBV5-1 and TRBJ2-3; 9 positions match TRBD1. Germline lookup yields CDR1 SGHRS and CDR2 YFSETQ. Losses at the gene ends were 4 bases for V and 0 bases for J; bases not matched to a gene: 3. The CDR3 consists of 15 residues. Here the CDR3 reads CASSEQGASTDTQYF. The DNA of the CDR3 is TGCGCCAGCAGCGAACAGGGGGCAAGCACAGATACGCAGTATTTT.

The rearrangement joins TRBV7-2 to TRBJ1-2, with D hard to call. Germline V gene data show CDR1 as SGHTA and CDR2 as FQGNSA. V was shortened by 1 base and J by 8 bases, with 8 bases between the two germline ends. This CDR3 region has 12 residues. CDR3 coding DNA: TGTGCCAGCAGCTTAGGTCATCCGGGCTACACCTTC. It codes for CASSLGHPGYTF.

This clone has a single count. V and J are TRBV6-1 and TRBJ2-1; possible D gene TRBD2, 6 bases. This CDR3 is 17 amino acids long. The germline V and J ends were trimmed by 4 bases and 7 bases, with 23 bases remaining between them. Germline V gene sequence: CDR1 MNHNS, CDR2 SASEGT. The CDR3 sequence: CASSGPGSRDAWNEQFF. The CDR3 nucleotides are TGTGCCAGCAGTGGCCCCGGGAGCAGGGACGCCTGGAATGAGCAGTTCTTC.

The genes are TRBV7-2 and TRBJ1-2; no clear D gene. V gave up 8 bases and J gave up 1 base, with 8 bases separating them. The CDR3 contains 12 residues. Per the germline V gene, CDR1 is SGHTA and CDR2 is FQGNSA. The DNA for the CDR3 is TGTGCCAGCCGAAAGGATAACTATGGCTACACCTTC. Translating gives CASRKDNYGYTF. Variable domain in full (rest from reference TRBV7-2 and TRBJ1-2): GAGVSQSPSNKVTEKGKDVELRCDPISGHTALYWYRQSLGQGLEFLIYFQGNSAPDKSGLPSDRFSAERTGGSVSTLTIQRTQQEDSAVYLCASRKDNYGYTFGSGTRLTVV.